These 11 T cell receptor beta chains came from one sample sequenced in a study of response to subunit inactivated influenza vaccine. MiXCR, applied by TCRdb to the RT-PCR reads, yields one record per CDR3 protein. The sample holds hundreds of thousands of distinct CDR3 sequences, approximately 7.1% seen once. This sample comprised PBMCs from blood, obtained less than 30 months after vaccination. The receptors shown here come from a man between 50 and 69 years old who received an inactivated influenza vaccine.

The CDR3 region has the DNA TGCGCCAGCAGCCAAGTCTTTGTCCGGTACGGTAGCACAGATACGCAGTATTTT. It is translated as CASSQVFVRYGSTDTQYF. V and J are TRBV4-3 and TRBJ2-3; the D is unclear. The CDR3 is made up of 18 amino acids. Germline assignment: CDR1 LGHNA and CDR2 YSLEER. Between the trimmed V and J ends, which lost 1 base and 0 bases, there was a span of 17 bases.

The V gene is TRBV6-2 or TRBV6-3, the J gene TRBJ2-7, with 7 positions matching TRBD2. Germline loops: CDR1 MNHEY, CDR2 SVGEGT. CDR3 size: 15 residues. J gave up 1 base and V 1 base, and 4 bases lay outside the gene matches. CDR3 sequence: CASSYYLAASYEQYF. DNA of the CDR3: TGTGCCAGCAGTTACTACCTAGCGGCTTCCTACGAGCAGTACTTC.

This clonotype was detected many times. This chain links TRBV21-1 with TRBJ1-2; the D call in the table, TRBD1, was not verified against the DNA. TRBV21-1 is assigned pseudogene status. The CDR3 covers 18 residues. CDR3 sequence (DNA): TGTGCCAGCAGCAAACCTACTAACAGGGGGCGACCTAACTATGGCTACACCTTC. Translating gives CASSKPTNRGRPNYGYTF.

The DNA of the CDR3 is TGTGCCAGCAGCCGCCGGGACAGGGGTATTTCTGGGGCCAACGTCCTGACTTTC. This translates into CASSRRDRGISGANVLTF. The V and J genes are TRBV3-1 and TRBJ2-6; 10 nucleotides align to TRBD1. J was trimmed by 1 base and V by 4 bases; bases with no gene match: 7. The germline V gene encodes CDR1 LGHDT and CDR2 YNNKEL (reference sequence). The CDR3 extends over 18 amino acids.

In this sample, this clonotype turned up a few times. The chain has TRBV7-6 and TRBJ2-1, with 7 nucleotides matching TRBD2. The V segment lost 5 bases and the J segment 7 bases; nucleotides outside the gene matches: 8. The V gene's germline CDR1 is SGHVS and CDR2 FNYEAQ. This CDR3 contains 14 residues. CDR3 amino acids: CASSKPGLRNEQFF. CDR3 nucleotide sequence: TGTGCCAGCAGCAAACCGGGACTAAGAAATGAGCAGTTCTTC.

This clonotype was seen a few times. The rearrangement joins TRBV20-1 to TRBJ1-1, with D uncertain. Germline assignment: CDR1 DFQATT and CDR2 SNEGSKA (reference sequence). V was clipped by 5 bases and J by 13 bases, with 17 bases between them. The CDR3 consists of 11 residues. The CDR3 bases are TGCAGTGCTCCTTCCCCCGGGCAGATTTTCTTT. Residues: CSAPSPGQIFF.

This clonotype was detected many times. This chain links TRBV29-1 with TRBJ1-2; D is uncertain. The CDR3 loop spans 12 amino acids. Deletions cut 4 bases from V and 0 bases from J, with 6 bases between. The germline V gene has CDR1 SQVTM and CDR2 ANQGSEA. The CDR3, as DNA: TGCAGCGTTGGATCCTCTAACTATGGCTACACCTTC. As protein: CSVGSSNYGYTF.

The chain joins TRBV7-7 to TRBJ2-1; 8 bases align to TRBD2. Germline V CDR1 and CDR2: SSHAT, FNYEAQ (reference sequence). Losses at the gene ends were 2 bases for V and 7 bases for J; bases not matched to a gene: 10. The CDR3 is 16 residues long. DNA of the CDR3: TGTGCCAGCAGCTTAAACAAGCGGGAGAGCCTAAATGAGCAGTTCTTC. Its protein product is CASSLNKRESLNEQFF.

The rearrangement joins TRBV4-1 to TRBJ1-1, with no clear D. The CDR3 runs 14 residues. Per the germline V gene, CDR1 is MGHRA and CDR2 is YSYEKL. Trimming left V 5 bases short and J 1 base short, with 11 bases between. CDR3 DNA sequence: TGCGCCAGCAGCTTCCGGCCTTCGAACACTGAAGCTTTCTTT. Protein product: CASSFRPSNTEAFF.

CDR3 loop: CASSLEQRPRGDTQYF. DNA of the CDR3: TGTGCCAGCAGCTTAGAGCAGCGGCCTCGCGGGGATACGCAGTATTTT. The genes are TRBV7-2 and TRBJ2-3, with D perhaps TRBD2 (5 bases). With 1 base removed from V and 6 bases from J, the gap between germline ends came to 17 bases. The CDR3 has 16 amino acids. The V gene's germline CDR1 is SGHTA and CDR2 FQGNSA.

This clonotype occurred a few times. V usage is TRBV10-3 and J usage is TRBJ2-7; D gene ambiguous. V lost 0 bases and J 6 bases, leaving 12 bases between the germline ends. The germline gives CDR1 ENHRY, CDR2 SYGVKD. The CDR3 is 14 amino acids. The CDR3 DNA reads as TGTGCCATCAGTGAGTCAATAGGCTTGGGCGAGCAGTACTTC. It encodes CAISESIGLGEQYF.